This T cell receptor beta chain originates from a study of T cells in Graves' hyperthyroidism and ophthalmopathy. From RNA transcripts, TCR beta CDR3 regions were amplified. First-round RT-PCR targeting the TCR CDR3 was performed with the HTBI primer set. TCRdb independently ran MiXCR on the multiplex PCR reads; one entry per CDR3 protein. The table has a few hundred thousand distinct CDR3 sequences, 15% to 20% seen once; the top ten hold about 53%. Subjects aged 18 to 65 presented with newly diagnosed hyperthyroidism of less than 2 months' duration. Diagnosis relied on clinical symptoms, serum thyroxine and TRAb, thyroid ultrasound and orbital computed tomography. Inclusive of both ends, the CDR3 amounts to 13 amino acids. Germline V CDR1 and CDR2: SGHTA, FQGTGA. This clonotype was observed many times. The DNA is left out, because the CDR3 cannot be placed on it with certainty; the CDR3 is given as TCRdb lists it.

The genes are TRBV7-3 and TRBJ2-1; the table names TRBD1, a call not compared with the DNA. The sequenced material came from blood. This TCR came from a woman in her fifties or sixties with Graves' hyperthyroidism. The CDR3 protein is CASSFGGGADVFF.